These 20 T cell receptor beta chains were all obtained from the same sample, sequenced in a study of T cell changes during pregnancy in multiple sclerosis. Generated by immunoSEQ multiplex PCR, the TCRdb table keeps only in-frame clones and is missing some. The sample includes some 40,000 clones, 92% of them seen just once. The specimen comprised CD8+ T cells from peripheral blood mononuclear cells, sampled before pregnancy. Receptors were obtained from a female donor with multiple sclerosis, enrolled in a pregnancy study.

V usage is TRBV7-3 and J usage is TRBJ1-2; 12 nucleotides agree with TRBD1. The CDR3 runs 17 residues. In germline, CDR1 is SGHTA, CDR2 FQGTGA. V was clipped by 0 bases and J by 5 bases; unmatched bases: 7. The CDR3 bases are TGTGCCAGCAGCTTAACGGCGGGACAGGGGGCAATGTATGGCTACACCTTC. This translates into CASSLTAGQGAMYGYTF.

This chain links TRBV27 with TRBJ1-5, with 7 bases fitting TRBD1. CDR1 and CDR2 from the germline V gene are MNHEY and SMNVEV (reference sequence). The CDR3 has 14 amino acids. J gave up 3 bases and V 6 bases, and 5 bases lay outside the gene matches. The CDR3 bases are TGTGCCAGCAGATCTACAGGGGTCAATCAGCCCCAGCATTTT. The encoded protein is CASRSTGVNQPQHF.

V gene TRBV9 combines with J gene TRBJ1-6; the match to TRBD1 covers 7 bases. This CDR3 comprises 15 residues. With V trimmed by 0 bases and J by 7 bases, 4 bases remained unmatched. Germline V gene data show CDR1 as SGDLS and CDR2 as YYNGEE. The CDR3 DNA sequence: TGTGCCAGCAGCGTAGCGGGGACAGTAAATTCACCCCTCCACTTT. Translated, it gives CASSVAGTVNSPLHF.

For this clone: The conserved phenylalanine or tryptophan is not found at the CDR3 terminus, so this likely reflects a read error. The chain combines TRBV5-1 with TRBJ1-2, with D maybe TRBD1 (6 bases). The CDR3 totals 15 residues. Per germline, CDR1 SGHRS and CDR2 YFSETQ. The V and J ends lost 0 bases and 7 bases respectively, with 16 bases between them. The CDR3 sequence is CASSLAPGRGAGYTL. Written as DNA, the CDR3 is TGCGCCAGCAGCTTGGCCCCCGGCAGGGGAGCTGGCTACACCCTC.

The chain carries TRBV7-9 and TRBJ2-2, with no clear D. This CDR3 has 15 residues. Per the germline V gene, CDR1 is SEHNR and CDR2 is FQNEAQ (reference sequence). Trimming removed 5 bases from V and 1 base from J, with 11 bases in between. The CDR3, as DNA: TGTGCCAGCAGCCCTCGGGTCTTGAACACCGGGGAGCTGTTTTTT. Protein: CASSPRVLNTGELFF.

The chain couples TRBV7-9 to TRBJ1-1; possible D gene TRBD1, 6 bases. The germline V and J ends were trimmed by 4 bases and 5 bases, with 17 bases remaining between them. The CDR3 runs 15 residues. Per germline, CDR1 SEHNR and CDR2 FQNEAQ (reference sequence). CDR3 DNA: TGTGCCAGCAGCTCGAGAGGGGGAGTAGGGACTGAAGCTTTCTTT. Translated, it gives CASSSRGGVGTEAFF. Variable domain in full (rest from reference TRBV7-9 and TRBJ1-1): DTGVSQNPRHKITKRGQNVTFRCDPISEHNRLYWYRQTLGQGPEFLTYFQNEAQLEKSRLLSDRFSAERPKGSFSTLEIQRTEQGDSAMYLCASSSRGGVGTEAFFGQGTRLTVV.

This clone came up a few times. Here the CDR3 DNA reads TGTGCCAGCAGCTTCAGGGGGCCCCTCTATGGCTACACCTTC. Translation: CASSFRGPLYGYTF. The rearrangement links TRBV13 to TRBJ1-2; 8 nucleotides align to TRBD1. The V gene's germline CDR1 is PRHDT and CDR2 FYEKMQ (reference sequence). J gave up 4 bases and V 3 bases, and 4 bases lay outside the gene matches. The CDR3 is 14 residues long.

The rearrangement links TRBV5-4 to TRBJ1-1; no clear D gene. The germline V gene encodes CDR1 SGHNT and CDR2 YYREEE (reference sequence). The CDR3 runs 12 residues. Trimming took off 4 bases at V and 7 bases at J, with 11 bases between the two ends. The chain's CDR3 is CASSARVGEAFF. Written as DNA, the CDR3 is TGTGCCAGCAGCGCGAGGGTAGGTGAAGCTTTCTTT. Filled out from reference TRBV5-4 and TRBJ1-1, the complete variable domain reads ETGVTQSPTHLIKTRGQQVTLRCSSQSGHNTVSWYQQALGQGPQFIFQYYREEENGRGNFPPRFSGLQFPNYSSELNVNALELDDSALYLCASSARVGEAFFGQGTRLTVV.

The chain joins TRBV6-5 to TRBJ1-1, with D possibly being TRBD1 (5 bases). Germline CDR1 and CDR2: MNHEY and SVGAGI. Trimming took 0 bases from V and 4 from J, leaving 12 bases between them. The CDR3 is made up of 15 amino acids. CDR3 bases: TGTGCCAGCAGTTACTCCCGAGGGGAGGGCACTGAAGCTTTCTTT. Protein sequence: CASSYSRGEGTEAFF.

This chain uses TRBV5-1 with TRBJ1-2; tentative D call: TRBD1 (5 bases). V lost 3 bases and J 8 bases, leaving 20 bases between the germline ends. The CDR3 extends over 15 amino acids. Germline CDR1 and CDR2: SGHRS and YFSETQ. CDR3 sequence: CASSSGETDSWGYTF. CDR3 nucleotides: TGCGCCAGCAGCTCCGGCGAGACAGATTCGTGGGGCTACACCTTC.

This chain uses TRBV7-3 with TRBJ2-1; possibly TRBD2 for D (5 bases). The V and J ends lost 4 bases and 6 bases respectively, with 13 bases between them. The germline V gene encodes CDR1 SGHTA and CDR2 FQGTGA. CDR3 size: 14 residues. The CDR3 DNA follows: TGTGCCAGCAGCTCTATAATGGGAGTCAATGAGCAGTTCTTC. Its protein is CASSSIMGVNEQFF.

This sequence joins TRBV7-8 and TRBJ1-1, with no clear D. Germline CDR1 reads SGHVS; CDR2 reads FQNEAQ. This CDR3 is built from 11 residues. The V and J ends lost 2 bases and 11 bases respectively, with 9 bases between them. In DNA, the CDR3 is TGTGCCAGCAGCTTAATTGGGGAGGCTTTCTTT. Translated: CASSLIGEAFF.

This clone was detected once. The chain employs TRBV7-2 and TRBJ2-5, with D perhaps matching TRBD2 (7 bases). There are 15 residues in the CDR3. Germline V gene sequence: CDR1 SGHTA, CDR2 FQGNSA. Deletions cut 6 bases from V and 5 bases from J, with 19 bases between. The CDR3 sequence is CASRNRGRGWETQYF. CDR3 nucleotide sequence: TGTGCCAGCAGGAATAGGGGGAGGGGCTGGGAGACCCAGTACTTC.

The chain employs TRBV28 and TRBJ1-4, with 8 positions matching TRBD1. Unmatched junction bases numbered 17, after V lost 4 bases and J lost 7 bases. The germline V gene encodes CDR1 MDHEN and CDR2 SYDVKM. The CDR3 loop spans 18 amino acids. CDR3 region: CASSSPPSSRTGREKLFF. CDR3 DNA sequence: TGTGCCAGCAGTTCTCCCCCCTCAAGCCGGACAGGGCGTGAAAAACTGTTTTTT.

The chain is built from TRBV5-5 and TRBJ2-1; the D is unclear. The CDR3 extends over 16 amino acids. Trimming removed 0 bases from V and 0 bases from J, with 10 bases in between. Germline V gene lookup returns CDR1 SGHKS and CDR2 YYEKEE (reference sequence). The CDR3 DNA reads as TGTGCCAGCAGCTTGGACCTACTGAGCTCCTACAATGAGCAGTTCTTC. It encodes CASSLDLLSSYNEQFF.

V gene TRBV29-1 combines with J gene TRBJ2-7, with 10 nucleotides matching TRBD2. The CDR3 spans 16 residues. In germline, CDR1 is SQVTM, CDR2 ANQGSEA. With V trimmed by 2 bases and J by 2 bases, 9 bases remained unmatched. This CDR3 reads CSVEKAHGTSAYEQYF. CDR3 coding DNA: TGCAGCGTTGAAAAAGCCCACGGGACTAGCGCCTACGAGCAGTACTTC.

The chain has TRBV5-6 and TRBJ1-5; D gene unclear. CDR1 is SGHDT and CDR2 is YYEEEE in the germline V gene. V was clipped by 1 base and J by 3 bases, with 11 bases between them. CDR3 length: 15 residues. The CDR3: CASSLTGRYNQPQHF. Written as DNA, the CDR3 is TGTGCCAGCAGCTTGACCGGCAGGTACAATCAGCCCCAGCATTTT.

V gene TRBV7-9 combines with J gene TRBJ1-2; 7 nucleotides align to TRBD1. V trimming: 5 bases; J trimming: 2 bases; junction bases outside the gene matches: 2. Germline CDR1 is SEHNR and CDR2 is FQNEAQ (reference sequence). The CDR3 consists of 13 residues. The CDR3 DNA sequence: TGTGCCAGCAGCCAGGACAGGAACTATGGCTACACCTTC. This codes for CASSQDRNYGYTF.

The J gene is TRBJ2-1, the V gene TRBV28; D unresolved. The V end was cut by 7 bases, the J end by 0 bases, with 7 bases between. The CDR3 is 13 residues long. The germline gives CDR1 MDHEN, CDR2 SYDVKM. CDR3 loop: CASTWSSYNEQFF. The CDR3 DNA reads TGTGCCAGCACGTGGAGCTCCTACAATGAGCAGTTCTTC.

This sequence joins TRBV6-5 and TRBJ1-1; D gene unclear. CDR3 length: 11 amino acids. V lost 9 bases and J 2 bases, leaving 7 bases between the germline ends. Germline V gene sequence: CDR1 MNHEY, CDR2 SVGAGI. In nucleotides, the CDR3 is TGTGCCAGTTATAAAAACACTGAAGCTTTCTTT. This codes for CASYKNTEAFF.